This T cell receptor (beta chain) originates from a study of blood T cell repertoires in COVID-19 (TCRdb year 2020). For context, the study as a whole: Collaborator samples came from the United States, Italy and Spain and covered acute and convalescent phases of COVID-19. The material from the prospective study consisted of cDNA or gDNA derived from T cells, B-cell-depleted T cells, or PBMCs. Deeply sampled blood TCRbeta repertoires from subjects exposed to, actively infected with, or recovered from COVID-19 were included in the dataset. The repertoires were released in a freely available public database intended as a resource for research on the immune response to SARS-CoV-2. Samples came from the ongoing ImmuneRACE study (first 160 participants) plus 1,254 subjects from 6 global collaborators. A de-identified subject ID, COVID-19 status, age in years and sex were almost always included in the sample metadata. Where available, HLA class I and class II types were taken from metadata supplied by the sample provider and were not determined by assay-based typing.

Whole blood was collected in K2EDTA tubes by collaborating institutions according to the institutions' own protocols. For TCRbeta analysis, collaborator samples were shipped as frozen whole blood, as isolated PBMCs, or as DNA extracted from either sample type. V loses 4 bases of germline sequence and J loses 7 bases, and the interval between the two ends is 18 bases. CDR1 and CDR2 (LGHNA, YSLEER) derive from the germline V gene. From the cysteine through the phenylalanine, the CDR3 covers 15 amino acids. This entry keeps only the CDR3 DNA: 45 bases, framed from base 1. TCRbeta CDR3 regions were amplified from genomic DNA by means of the immunoSEQ Assay, a bias-controlled multiplex PCR. On the study's bioinformatics: The number of nucleated cells in each sample was estimated by amplification of reference gene primers within the assay. Sequence reads were collapsed and filtered to measure the absolute abundance of every unique TCRbeta CDR3 rearrangement. For each sample, productive Simpson clonality was calculated as the square root of Simpson's diversity index over productive rearrangements. TCRdb's version of the immuneACCESS table is confined to in-frame rearrangements and falls short of the full clone set. An unresolved V gene accounts for under half of the shortfall where checked; the remainder is of unknown origin. The V and J calls and clone size come from that table; D and trimming were worked out from the DNA. For this sample the table gives about 180,000 clones, of which roughly 88% were detected only once. The ten top clones hold around 10% of the sample.

As concerns this clone: It lacks a known antigen. It has no much larger one-base neighbor in the sample; base qualities were not kept.

The research as a whole found: How much clinical and demographic metadata was included differed by source and by participant, and the metadata was provided uncurated.

The sequenced sample consisted of peripheral blood. This TCR came from an elderly woman with acute or convalescent COVID-19. The chain joins TRBV4-3 to TRBJ2-3; D gene: possibly TRBD2, on 5 matching bases. The nucleotides are TGCGCCAGCAGCCCGCGGGTAGGCCCAGGACATACGCAGTATTTT. The encoded protein is CASSPRVGPGHTQYF.